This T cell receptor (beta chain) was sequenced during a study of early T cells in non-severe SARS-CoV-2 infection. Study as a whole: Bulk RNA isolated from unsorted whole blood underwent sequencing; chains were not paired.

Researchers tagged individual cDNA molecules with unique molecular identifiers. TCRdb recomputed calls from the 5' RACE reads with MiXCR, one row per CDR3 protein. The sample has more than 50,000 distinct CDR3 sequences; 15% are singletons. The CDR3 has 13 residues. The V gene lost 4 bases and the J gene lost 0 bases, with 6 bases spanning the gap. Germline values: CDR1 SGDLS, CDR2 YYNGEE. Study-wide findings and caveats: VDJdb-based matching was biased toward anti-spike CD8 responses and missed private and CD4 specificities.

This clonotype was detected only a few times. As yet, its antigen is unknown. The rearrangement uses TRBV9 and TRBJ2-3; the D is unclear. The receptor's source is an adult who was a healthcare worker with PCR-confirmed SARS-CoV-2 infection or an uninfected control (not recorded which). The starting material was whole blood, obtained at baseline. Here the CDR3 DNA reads TGTGCCAGCAGCTCACCCAGCACAGATACGCAGTATTTT. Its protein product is CASSSPSTDTQYF.